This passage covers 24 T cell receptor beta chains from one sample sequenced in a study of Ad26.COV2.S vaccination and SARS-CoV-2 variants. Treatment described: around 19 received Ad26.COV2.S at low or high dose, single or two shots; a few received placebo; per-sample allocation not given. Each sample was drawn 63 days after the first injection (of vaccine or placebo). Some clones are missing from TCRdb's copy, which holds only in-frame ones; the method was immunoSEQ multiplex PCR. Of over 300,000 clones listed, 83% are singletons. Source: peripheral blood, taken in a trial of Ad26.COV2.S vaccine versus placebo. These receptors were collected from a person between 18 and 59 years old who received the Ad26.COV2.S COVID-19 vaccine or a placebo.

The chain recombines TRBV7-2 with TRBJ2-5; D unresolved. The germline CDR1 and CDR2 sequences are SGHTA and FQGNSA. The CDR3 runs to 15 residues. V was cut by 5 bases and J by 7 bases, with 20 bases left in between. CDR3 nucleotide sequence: TGTGCCAGCAGCCTCACCCGGACGGTACTGGGGACCCAGTACTTC. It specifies CASSLTRTVLGTQYF. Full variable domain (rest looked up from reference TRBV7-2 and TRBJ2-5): GAGVSQSPSNKVTEKGKDVELRCDPISGHTALYWYRQSLGQGLEFLIYFQGNSAPDKSGLPSDRFSAERTGGSVSTLTIQRTQQEDSAVYLCASSLTRTVLGTQYFGPGTRLLVL.

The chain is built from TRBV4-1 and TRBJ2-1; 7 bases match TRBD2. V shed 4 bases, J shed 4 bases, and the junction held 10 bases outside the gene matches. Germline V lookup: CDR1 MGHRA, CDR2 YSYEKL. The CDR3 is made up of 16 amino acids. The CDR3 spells CASSPMGRERYNEQFF. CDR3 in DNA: TGCGCCAGCAGCCCAATGGGGCGGGAGCGGTACAATGAGCAGTTCTTC.

CDR3 in amino acids: CASSYVGGRGEKLFF. CDR3 nucleotides: TGTGCCAGCAGTTACGTAGGGGGTAGAGGGGAAAAACTGTTTTTT. The V gene is TRBV6-5, the J gene TRBJ1-4; D is possibly TRBD1 (6 bases). Deletions cut 2 bases from V and 8 bases from J, with 15 bases between. Looked up from germline, CDR1 is MNHEY and CDR2 is SVGAGI. This CDR3 has 15 residues.

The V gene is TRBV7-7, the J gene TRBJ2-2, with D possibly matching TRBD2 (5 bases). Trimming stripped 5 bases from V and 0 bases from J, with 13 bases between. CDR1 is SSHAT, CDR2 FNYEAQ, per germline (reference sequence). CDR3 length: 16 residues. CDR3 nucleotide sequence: TGTGCCAGCAGCCCCTCCACAGCGGCGAACACCGGGGAGCTGTTTTTT. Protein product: CASSPSTAANTGELFF.

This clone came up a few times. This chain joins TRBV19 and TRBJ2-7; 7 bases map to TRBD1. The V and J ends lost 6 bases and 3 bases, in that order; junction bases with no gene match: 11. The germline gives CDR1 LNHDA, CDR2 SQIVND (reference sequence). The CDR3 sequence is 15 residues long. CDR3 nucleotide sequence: TGTGCCAGTAGGGATGACAGGGCTCCTTTCTACGAGCAGTACTTC. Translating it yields CASRDDRAPFYEQYF.

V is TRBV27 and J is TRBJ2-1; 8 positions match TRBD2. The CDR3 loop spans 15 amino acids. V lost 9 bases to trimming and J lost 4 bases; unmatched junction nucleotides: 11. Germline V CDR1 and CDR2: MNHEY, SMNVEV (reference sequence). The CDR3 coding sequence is TGTGCCAGTTGTGACATTCCTAGCGGGTACAATGAGCAGTTCTTC. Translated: CASCDIPSGYNEQFF.

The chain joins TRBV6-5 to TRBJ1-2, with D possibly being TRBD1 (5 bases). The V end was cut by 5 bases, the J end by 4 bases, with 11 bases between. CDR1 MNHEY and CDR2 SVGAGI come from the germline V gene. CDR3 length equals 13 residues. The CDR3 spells CASSPGTFYGYTF. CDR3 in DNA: TGTGCCAGCAGTCCCGGGACGTTCTATGGCTACACCTTC.

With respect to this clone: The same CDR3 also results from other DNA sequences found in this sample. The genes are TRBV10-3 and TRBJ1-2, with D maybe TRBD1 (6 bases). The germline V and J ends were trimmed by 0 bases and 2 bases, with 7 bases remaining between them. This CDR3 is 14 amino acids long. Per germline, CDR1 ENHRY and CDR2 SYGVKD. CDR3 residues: CAISESGTNYGYTF. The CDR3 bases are TGTGCCATCAGTGAGTCGGGGACAAACTATGGCTACACCTTC.

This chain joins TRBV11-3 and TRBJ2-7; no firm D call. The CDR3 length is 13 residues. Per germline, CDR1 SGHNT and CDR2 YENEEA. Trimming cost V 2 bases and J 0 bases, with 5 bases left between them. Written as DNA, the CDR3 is TGTGCCAGCAGCTTATTTGGCTCCTACGAGCAGTACTTC. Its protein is CASSLFGSYEQYF.

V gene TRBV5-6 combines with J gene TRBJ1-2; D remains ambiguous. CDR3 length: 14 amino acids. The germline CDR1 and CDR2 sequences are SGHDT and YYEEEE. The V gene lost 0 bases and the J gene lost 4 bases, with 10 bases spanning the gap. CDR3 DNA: TGTGCCAGCAGCTTGGATCGGCAGACCTATGGCTACACCTTC. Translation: CASSLDRQTYGYTF.

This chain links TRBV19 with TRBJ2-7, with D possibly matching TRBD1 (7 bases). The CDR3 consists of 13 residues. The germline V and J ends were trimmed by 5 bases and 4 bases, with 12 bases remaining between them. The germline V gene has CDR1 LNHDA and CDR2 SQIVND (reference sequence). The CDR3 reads CASSPAGGYEQYF. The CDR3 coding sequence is TGTGCCAGTAGTCCCGCAGGGGGGTACGAGCAGTACTTC.

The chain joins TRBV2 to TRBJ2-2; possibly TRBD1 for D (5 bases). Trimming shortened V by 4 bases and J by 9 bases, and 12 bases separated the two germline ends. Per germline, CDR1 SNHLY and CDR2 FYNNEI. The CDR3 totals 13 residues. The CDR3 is CASSVEGARELFF. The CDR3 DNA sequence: TGTGCCAGCAGTGTCGAAGGGGCCCGGGAGCTGTTTTTT.

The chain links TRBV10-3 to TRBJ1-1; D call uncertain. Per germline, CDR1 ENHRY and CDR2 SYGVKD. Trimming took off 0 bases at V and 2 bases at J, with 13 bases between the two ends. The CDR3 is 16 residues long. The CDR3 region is CAISESIQSLNTEAFF. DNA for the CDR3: TGTGCCATCAGTGAGTCGATCCAGAGCTTAAACACTGAAGCTTTCTTT.

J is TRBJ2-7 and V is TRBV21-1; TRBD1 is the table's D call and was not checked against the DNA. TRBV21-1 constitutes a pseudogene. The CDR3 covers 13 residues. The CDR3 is CASSKGDRDEQYF. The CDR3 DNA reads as TGTGCCAGCAGCAAGGGGGACAGGGATGAGCAGTACTTC.

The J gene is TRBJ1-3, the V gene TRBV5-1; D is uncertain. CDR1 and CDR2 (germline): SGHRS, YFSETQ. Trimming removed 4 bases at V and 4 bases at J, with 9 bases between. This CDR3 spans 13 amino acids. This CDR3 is CASSGGYGNTIYF. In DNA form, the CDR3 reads TGCGCCAGCAGCGGAGGGTACGGAAACACCATATATTTT.

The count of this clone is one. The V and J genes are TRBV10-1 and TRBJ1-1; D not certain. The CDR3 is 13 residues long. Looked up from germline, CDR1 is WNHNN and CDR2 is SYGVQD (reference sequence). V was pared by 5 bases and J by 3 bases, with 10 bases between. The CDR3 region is CASSYKTDTEAFF. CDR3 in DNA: TGCGCCAGCAGTTACAAGACTGACACTGAAGCTTTCTTT.

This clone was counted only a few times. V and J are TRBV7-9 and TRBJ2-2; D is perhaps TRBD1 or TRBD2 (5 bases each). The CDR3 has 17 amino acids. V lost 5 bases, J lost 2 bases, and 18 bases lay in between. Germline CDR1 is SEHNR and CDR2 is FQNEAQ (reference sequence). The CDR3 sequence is CASSPPGRGPNTGELFF. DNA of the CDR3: TGTGCCAGCAGCCCCCCCGGCCGGGGACCTAACACCGGGGAGCTGTTTTTT.

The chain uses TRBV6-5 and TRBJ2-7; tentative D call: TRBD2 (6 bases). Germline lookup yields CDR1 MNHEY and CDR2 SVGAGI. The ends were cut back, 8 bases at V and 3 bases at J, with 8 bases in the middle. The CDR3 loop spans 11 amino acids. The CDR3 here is CASGGLYEQYF. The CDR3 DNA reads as TGTGCCAGCGGGGGACTCTACGAGCAGTACTTC.

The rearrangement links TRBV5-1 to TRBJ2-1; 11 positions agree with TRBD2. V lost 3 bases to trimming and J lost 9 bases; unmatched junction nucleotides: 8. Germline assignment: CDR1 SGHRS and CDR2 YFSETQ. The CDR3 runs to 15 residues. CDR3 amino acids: CASSSAPGLAAEQFF. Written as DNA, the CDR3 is TGCGCCAGCAGCTCCGCCCCGGGACTAGCGGCTGAGCAGTTCTTC.

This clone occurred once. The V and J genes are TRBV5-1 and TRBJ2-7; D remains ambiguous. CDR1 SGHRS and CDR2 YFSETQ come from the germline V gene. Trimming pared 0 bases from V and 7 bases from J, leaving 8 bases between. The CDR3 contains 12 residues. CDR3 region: CASSLDRSEQYF. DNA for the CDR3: TGCGCCAGCAGCTTGGACCGTTCGGAGCAGTACTTC.

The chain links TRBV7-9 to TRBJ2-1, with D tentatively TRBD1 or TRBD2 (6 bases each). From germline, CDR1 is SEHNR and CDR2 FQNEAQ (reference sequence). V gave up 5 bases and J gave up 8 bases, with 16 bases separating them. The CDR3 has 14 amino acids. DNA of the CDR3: TGTGCCAGCAGCCCAAGATGGGGGGCCCATGAGCAGTTCTTC. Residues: CASSPRWGAHEQFF.

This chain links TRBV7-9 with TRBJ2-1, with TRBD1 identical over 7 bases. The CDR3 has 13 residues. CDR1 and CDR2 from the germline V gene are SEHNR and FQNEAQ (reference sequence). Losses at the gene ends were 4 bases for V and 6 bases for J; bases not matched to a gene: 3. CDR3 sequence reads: CASSSTGVNEQFF. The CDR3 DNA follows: TGTGCCAGCAGCTCCACAGGGGTCAATGAGCAGTTCTTC.

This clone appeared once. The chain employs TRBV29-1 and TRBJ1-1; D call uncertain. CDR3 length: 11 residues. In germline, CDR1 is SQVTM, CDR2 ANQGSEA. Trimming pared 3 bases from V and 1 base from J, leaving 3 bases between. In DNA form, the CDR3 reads TGCAGCGTTGACGGGAACACTGAAGCTTTCTTT. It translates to CSVDGNTEAFF.

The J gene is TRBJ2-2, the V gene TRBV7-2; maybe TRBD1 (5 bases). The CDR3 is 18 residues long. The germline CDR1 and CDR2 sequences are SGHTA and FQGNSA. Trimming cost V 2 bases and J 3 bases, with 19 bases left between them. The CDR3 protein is CASSLSPGIQVDTGELFF. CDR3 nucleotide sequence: TGTGCCAGCAGCTTATCACCCGGTATACAGGTTGACACCGGGGAGCTGTTTTTT.